The 24 T cell receptor beta chains below come from one sample, sequenced in a study of T-cell reconstitution after alpha-beta-depleted transplantation in children. Molecular barcoding with unique molecular identifiers was used for the TCRbeta library. In TCRdb, the PCR reads were re-called with MiXCR into one record per CDR3 protein. The sample has fewer than 700,000 distinct CDR3 sequences; 10% to 15% are singletons. The specimen comprised PBMCs, mostly from graft donor cells, sampled 360 days after TCRalphabeta/CD19-depleted stem cell transplant. Receptors originate from a male patient younger than 18 who had a stem cell transplant for acute myeloid leukemia, so the T cells may come from the graft donor.

This CDR3 is CASIGRGTDTQYF. For the CDR3, the DNA is TGTGCCAGCATCGGCAGGGGCACAGATACGCAGTATTTT. The genes are TRBV28 and TRBJ2-3; the D gene is possibly TRBD1 (5 bases). The CDR3 covers 13 residues. Germline V gives CDR1 MDHEN, CDR2 SYDVKM. The V gene lost 7 bases and the J gene lost 1 base, with 9 bases spanning the gap.

This clonotype was recorded many times. This chain links TRBV2 with TRBJ1-5; D is ambiguous. Germline assignment: CDR1 SNHLY and CDR2 FYNNEI. CDR3 size: 13 residues. Trimming took off 8 bases at V and 3 bases at J, with 11 bases between the two ends. The CDR3 sequence: CASEAANNQPQHF. CDR3 DNA sequence: TGTGCCAGCGAGGCAGCCAACAATCAGCCCCAGCATTTT.

This clonotype was picked up many times. The chain carries TRBV29-1 and TRBJ2-1; D is uncertain. The germline V and J ends were trimmed by 7 bases and 9 bases, with 22 bases remaining between them. Germline loops: CDR1 SQVTM, CDR2 ANQGSEA. The CDR3 covers 14 residues. The CDR3 bases are TGCAGCGCCCTCCCTCCCGAGCCGGGTAGTGAGCAGTTCTTC. Protein product: CSALPPEPGSEQFF.

The table lists this clonotype with many counts. The gene calls are TRBV28 and TRBJ2-1, with TRBD2 as a possible D gene (6 bases). There are 16 residues in the CDR3. Germline V lookup: CDR1 MDHEN, CDR2 SYDVKM. V gave up 7 bases and J gave up 8 bases, with 24 bases separating them. As DNA, the CDR3 is TGTGCCAGCATACCCGGATCCTCACGGGGGATAGATGAGCAGTTCTTC. Protein sequence: CASIPGSSRGIDEQFF.

The CDR3 is CSASPNLGGSYGYTF. The CDR3 nucleotides are TGCAGTGCTAGCCCCAACCTAGGGGGAAGCTATGGCTACACCTTC. V is TRBV20-1 and J is TRBJ1-2, with a weak D call TRBD1 (6 bases). Trimming removed 3 bases from V and 4 bases from J, with 18 bases in between. CDR3 length: 15 amino acids. Germline-derived CDR1 and CDR2 are DFQATT and SNEGSKA (reference sequence).

This clonotype has a count of ten or more. The rearrangement links TRBV20-1 to TRBJ2-5; 10 bases are a match to TRBD1. Germline trimming cut 5 bases from V and 0 bases from J; bases unmatched to any gene: 3. Germline assignment: CDR1 DFQATT and CDR2 SNEGSKA (reference sequence). The CDR3 has 14 amino acids. The CDR3 sequence: CSAVDRGYQETQYF. The CDR3 nucleotides read TGCAGTGCTGTGGACAGGGGGTACCAAGAGACCCAGTACTTC.

This clonotype turned up a few times. The chain is built from TRBV28 and TRBJ2-1; D is perhaps TRBD1 or TRBD2 (6 bases each). CDR1 is MDHEN, CDR2 SYDVKM, per germline. This CDR3 is 15 amino acids long. V lost 7 bases and J 4 bases, leaving 17 bases between the germline ends. In DNA form, the CDR3 reads TGTGCCAGCACGTCCCGGGGGACAATATACAATGAGCAGTTCTTC. It specifies CASTSRGTIYNEQFF.

The chain joins TRBV29-1 to TRBJ2-7, with 7 positions matching TRBD1. Looked up from germline, CDR1 is SQVTM and CDR2 is ANQGSEA. The CDR3 length is 13 residues. V dropped 4 bases and J dropped 2; count of bases not matched to a gene: 5. The CDR3 loop is CSVVSQGAYEQYF. CDR3 coding DNA: TGCAGCGTTGTCTCGCAGGGGGCCTACGAGCAGTACTTC.

This clonotype was seen only a few times. This rearrangement joins TRBV9 to TRBJ2-2; 11 nucleotides agree with TRBD2. CDR1 SGDLS and CDR2 YYNGEE come from the germline V gene. V gave up 0 bases and J gave up 6 bases; unmatched junction bases: 4. CDR3 length: 16 amino acids. The CDR3 DNA reads TGTGCCAGCAGCGTAGCCCTAGCGGGAGGTCCCGGGGAGCTGTTTTTT. It translates to CASSVALAGGPGELFF.

V and J are TRBV4-3 and TRBJ2-1, with unresolved D. The CDR3 extends over 14 amino acids. Trimming stripped 0 bases from V and 6 bases from J, with 9 bases between. Germline CDR1 LGHNA, CDR2 YSLEER. This CDR3 reads CASSQEKYLNEQFF. CDR3 coding DNA: TGCGCCAGCAGCCAAGAAAAATATCTCAATGAGCAGTTCTTC.

The table lists this clonotype with a few counts. The chain joins TRBV7-3 to TRBJ2-5; tentative D call: TRBD1 (5 bases). Trimming pared 1 base from V and 5 bases from J, leaving 11 bases between. This CDR3 has 14 amino acids. In germline, CDR1 is SGHTA, CDR2 FQGTGA. In nucleotides, the CDR3 is TGTGCCAGCAGCTTAATCCCCAGGGCCGAGACCCAGTACTTC. Its translation: CASSLIPRAETQYF. The complete variable domain, with remaining parts taken from reference TRBV7-3 and TRBJ2-5, reads GAGVSQTPSNKVTEKGKYVELRCDPISGHTALYWYRQSLGQGPEFLIYFQGTGAADDSGLPNDRFFAVRPEGSVSTLKIQRTERGDSAVYLCASSLIPRAETQYFGPGTRLLVL.

The rearrangement joins TRBV23-1 to TRBJ2-4; no reliable D call. TRBV23-1 falls under the ORF class, with uncertain function. With 6 bases removed from V and 5 bases from J, the gap between germline ends came to 11 bases. CDR3 size: 13 residues. CDR3 sequence reads: CASRGREENIQYF. The CDR3 DNA sequence: TGCGCCAGCAGGGGCAGAGAAGAAAACATTCAGTACTTC.

This chain connects TRBV20-1 to TRBJ2-7, with a possible D match to TRBD2 (6 bases). Trimming pared 6 bases from V and 3 bases from J, leaving 15 bases between. This CDR3 contains 13 residues. Germline CDR1 DFQATT, CDR2 SNEGSKA (reference sequence). CDR3 loop: CSATRGAGYEQYF. As DNA, the CDR3 is TGCAGTGCCACGAGAGGAGCGGGCTACGAGCAGTACTTC.

This clonotype was detected many times. The chain recombines TRBV12-3 or TRBV12-4 with TRBJ2-1; 7 bases line up with TRBD1. V was clipped by 7 bases and J by 15 bases; unmatched bases: 9. CDR3 length equals 11 residues. CDR3 residues: CASNLRGGTFF. The CDR3 DNA follows: TGTGCCAGCAATCTAAGAGGGGGCACGTTCTTC.

This clonotype has at least ten counts. The chain uses TRBV29-1 and TRBJ2-7; 10 bases are a match to TRBD1. Germline lookup yields CDR1 SQVTM and CDR2 ANQGSEA. The CDR3 has 14 residues. Germline trimming cut 4 bases from V and 7 bases from J; bases unmatched to any gene: 10. The CDR3 coding sequence is TGCAGCGTTGGAGCGGGACAGGGGAATTGGGAGCAGTACTTC. Translating gives CSVGAGQGNWEQYF.

The V call is TRBV7-3, the J call TRBJ2-7; D is possibly TRBD2 (6 bases). V lost 5 bases to trimming and J lost 1 base, with 12 bases between them. The CDR3 loop spans 14 amino acids. The germline V gene has CDR1 SGHTA and CDR2 FQGTGA. The CDR3 sequence is CASSPEGRSYEQYF. The CDR3, as DNA: TGTGCCAGCAGCCCGGAGGGACGGTCCTACGAGCAGTACTTC.

This clonotype has just a few counts. The chain has TRBV29-1 and TRBJ2-1, with TRBD2 identical over 12 bases. Germline trimming cut 2 bases from V and 0 bases from J; bases unmatched to any gene: 8. CDR1 and CDR2 (germline): SQVTM, ANQGSEA. This CDR3 has 18 amino acids. CDR3 nucleotide sequence: TGCAGCGTTGAATTCGGCGGACTAGCGGGACACTCCTACAATGAGCAGTTCTTC. Translated: CSVEFGGLAGHSYNEQFF.

In this sample, this clonotype turned up a few times. The chain recombines TRBV20-1 with TRBJ2-3, with 10 bases identical to TRBD1. V shed 4 bases and J 4 bases; nucleotides not matched to a gene: 8. The CDR3 runs 15 residues. Germline CDR1 and CDR2: DFQATT and SNEGSKA (reference sequence). The CDR3 spells CSATHGTGVPDTQYF. Written as DNA, the CDR3 is TGCAGTGCTACCCACGGGACAGGGGTTCCAGATACGCAGTATTTT.

In this sample, this clonotype turned up a few times. The chain uses TRBV6-2 or TRBV6-3 and TRBJ2-1; 9 nucleotides line up with TRBD1. CDR3 length: 16 residues. Germline loops: CDR1 MNHEY, CDR2 SVGEGT. With 0 bases clipped from V and 0 bases from J, the junction kept 0 bases outside the gene matches. CDR3 region: CASSYSDRGSYNEQFF. CDR3 coding DNA: TGTGCCAGCAGTTACTCGGACAGGGGCTCCTACAATGAGCAGTTCTTC.

This rearrangement joins TRBV7-9 to TRBJ2-1; D might be TRBD2 (5 bases). Germline CDR1 and CDR2: SEHNR and FQNEAQ (reference sequence). Trimming shortened V by 2 bases and J by 4 bases, and 27 bases separated the two germline ends. This CDR3 spans 20 amino acids. This CDR3 is CASSLMGDMGSRVQYNEQFF. DNA for the CDR3: TGTGCCAGCAGCTTAATGGGTGACATGGGGAGCCGAGTCCAATACAATGAGCAGTTCTTC. Using reference TRBV7-9 and TRBJ2-1 for the parts outside the CDR3, the full variable domain is DTGVSQNPRHKITKRGQNVTFRCDPISEHNRLYWYRQTLGQGPEFLTYFQNEAQLEKSRLLSDRFSAERPKGSFSTLEIQRTEQGDSAMYLCASSLMGDMGSRVQYNEQFFGPGTRLTVL.

About this clonotype itself: Since a much larger clone is just one base distant, this may be a read error. The chain joins TRBV28 to TRBJ2-1; D remains unclear. Germline CDR1 reads MDHEN; CDR2 reads SYDVKM. The CDR3 length is 12 residues. CDR3 sequence (DNA): TGTGCCAGCAGTCCCCAGAAGAATGAGCAGATCTTC. Its protein product is CASSPQKNEQIF.

This clonotype showed up many times. The V and J genes are TRBV6-5 and TRBJ2-7; 13 nucleotides align to TRBD2. Trimming cost V 3 bases and J 2 bases; bases outside gene matches: 4. This CDR3 region has 16 residues. Germline-derived CDR1 and CDR2 are MNHEY and SVGAGI. This CDR3 is CASSYPGTSGTYEQYF. The CDR3 coding sequence is TGTGCCAGCAGTTATCCCGGGACTAGCGGGACCTACGAGCAGTACTTC.

This clonotype occurred many times. The chain links TRBV28 to TRBJ2-7, with D perhaps matching TRBD1 or TRBD2 (5 bases each). CDR1 MDHEN and CDR2 SYDVKM come from the germline V gene. Trimming shortened V by 2 bases and J by 2 bases, and 19 bases separated the two germline ends. The CDR3 sequence is 17 residues long. The CDR3 is CASSLALLGTNPYEQYF. DNA for the CDR3: TGTGCCAGCAGTTTAGCCCTTCTGGGGACCAACCCCTACGAGCAGTACTTC.

The rearrangement uses TRBV11-2 and TRBJ2-2; TRBD2 aligns across 12 bases. The germline gives CDR1 SGHAT, CDR2 FQNNGV. The CDR3 length is 16 residues. V was pared by 4 bases and J by 5 bases, with 5 bases of the junction left unmatched. The CDR3 here is CASSSRLAGVTGELFF. CDR3 coding DNA: TGTGCCAGCAGCTCGAGACTAGCGGGAGTGACCGGGGAGCTGTTTTTT.